This TCR beta chain emerged from a study of CD8+ T cells in alopecia areata. Germline trimming cut 0 bases from V and 1 base from J; bases unmatched to any gene: 4. The CDR3 spans 15 residues. Germline V gene data show CDR1 as SGHRS and CDR2 as YFSETQ. Sequencing used cDNA as its template, made by extracting RNA and reverse transcribing it. Assay: immunoSEQ multiplex PCR; the TCRdb copy retains only in-frame clones and omits some. The sample carries 150,000 or so clones, approximately 50% recorded once. This receptor was taken from a human donor with alopecia areata. The J gene is TRBJ2-7, the V gene TRBV5-1, with 7 bases lining up with TRBD1. Sequencing used CD4+ T cells sorted from blood. DNA for the CDR3: TGCGCCAGCAGCTTGGCTTGGGACAGTTCCTACGAGCAGTACTTC. Translating gives CASSLAWDSSYEQYF.